This is a list of T cell receptor beta chains from one sample in a study of T-cell reconstitution after alpha-beta-depleted transplantation in children. TCRdb called the PCR reads again in MiXCR, with one record for every CDR3 protein. The sample shows around 100,000 distinct CDR3 sequences, 4.5% to 7.5% of them seen only once. The sample in question was PBMCs, mostly from graft donor cells, obtained 60 days after TCRalphabeta/CD19-depleted stem cell transplant. The receptors here all came from a female patient aged 2-15 years who had a stem cell transplant for Fanconi anemia, so the T cells may come from the graft donor. The CDR3 runs from the conserved cysteine through the conserved F or W. Fields, in order: clone size, D gene, J gene, V gene, CDR3 DNA, CDR3 protein. D genes are given only for firm matches. Size tells how often a clone was seen (once, few, many) or the class of an expanded clone, and some rows leave it out.

>many|.|TRBJ2-3|TRBV10-3
TGTGCCATCAGTGGACCAAGTGGACCAATATATACGCAGTATTTT
CAISGPSGPIYTQYF
>.|.|TRBJ2-3|TRBV29-1
TGCAGCGCCCGACTAGTCGGCGATACGCAGTATTTT
CSARLVGDTQYF
>many|.|TRBJ1-1|TRBV27
TGTGCCAGCAGTTTAACAGTCTTCGACACTGAAGCTTTCTTT
CASSLTVFDTEAFF
>many|.|TRBJ2-3|TRBV6-5
TGTGCCAGCAGTTACTCGACGCAGGGTACGCAGTATTTT
CASSYSTQGTQYF
>many|.|TRBJ2-2|TRBV9
TGTGCCAGCAGCGTAGCCCTAACTAGTCTGTCCGGGGAGCTGTTTTTT
CASSVALTSLSGELFF
>many|.|TRBJ2-1|TRBV7-6
TGTGCCAGCAGCTTAGGCACTAACTCCTACAATGAGCAGTTCTTC
CASSLGTNSYNEQFF
>many|TRBD2|TRBJ2-1|TRBV20-1
TGCAGTGCTAGTAATCTAGCGGGGGGGCCGATCAACAATGAGCAGTTCTTC
CSASNLAGGPINNEQFF
>.|.|TRBJ2-1|TRBV9
TGTGCCAGCAGCGTAGAGGTCCACTCCTACAATGAGCAGTTCTTC
CASSVEVHSYNEQFF
>many|TRBD1|TRBJ2-7|TRBV27
TGTGCCAGCAGTTCGGTCGGGACAGCCTCCTACGAGCAGTACTTC
CASSSVGTASYEQYF
>many|TRBD2|TRBJ2-4|TRBV11-2
TGTGCCAGCAGCCTTAGCGGGTATAACAAAAACATTCAGTACTTC
CASSLSGYNKNIQYF
>many|.|TRBJ1-2|TRBV28
TGTGCCAGCAGCCTATCCGAAGGGGGGAACTATGGCTACACCTTC
CASSLSEGGNYGYTF
>few|.|TRBJ1-1|TRBV7-8
TGTGCCAGCAGCTTAGAACCCCTTGGCATACTCAGGAACACTGAAGCTTTCTTT
CASSLEPLGILRNTEAFF
>few|.|TRBJ2-6|TRBV6-1
TGTGCCAGCACCCGGGGCAGACACTCTGGGGCCAACGTCCTGACTTTC
CASTRGRHSGANVLTF
>many|TRBD1|TRBJ2-3|TRBV15
TGTGCCACCAGCGGAGGATCAGGGGGAGATACGCAGTATTTT
CATSGGSGGDTQYF
>many|.|TRBJ2-3|TRBV29-1
TGCAGCGGTACACAGGGTTCCTATACGCAGTATTTT
CSGTQGSYTQYF
>many|.|TRBJ2-3|TRBV27
TGTGCCAGCAGTTTATCTAAGGGGGGGATGCCAGATACGCAGTATTTT
CASSLSKGGMPDTQYF
>many|.|TRBJ1-1|TRBV20-1
TGCAGTGCTAGGATGTACAGGACCCCCACTGAAGCTTTCTTT
CSARMYRTPTEAFF
>many|TRBD2|TRBJ2-3|TRBV2
TGTGCCAGCAGTTTGACTTTCCCCAGCGGGAGTATTACAGATACGCAGTATTTT
CASSLTFPSGSITDTQYF
>few|.|TRBJ2-3|TRBV5-1
TGCGCCAGCAGCTCACAGGGTTCACCAGATACGCAGTATTTT
CASSSQGSPDTQYF
>.|.|TRBJ1-1|TRBV5-1
TGCGCCAGCAGCTTGGTCCAGGATAGGACTGAAGCTTTCTTT
CASSLVQDRTEAFF
>many|.|TRBJ2-2|TRBV7-2
TGTGCCAGCAGCTTTACGAGCGGGGAGCTGTTTTTT
CASSFTSGELFF
>few|.|TRBJ2-3|TRBV7-9
TGTGCCAGCAGCGCTACTAGCATCGATACGCAGTATTTT
CASSATSIDTQYF
>.|.|TRBJ2-2|TRBV5-1
TGCGCCAGCAGCTTGGTTAGCCTGTCGGCTTTCACCGGGGAGCTGTTTTTT
CASSLVSLSAFTGELFF
>many|.|TRBJ2-7|TRBV20-1
TGCAGTGCTTCTCGATCGGTACTTTACGAGCAGTACTTC
CSASRSVLYEQYF
>few|.|TRBJ2-2|TRBV18
TGTGCCAGCTCACCCTTAGACCCCACCGGGGAGCTGTTTTTT
CASSPLDPTGELFF
>many|TRBD1|TRBJ2-7|TRBV29-1
TGCAGCGTTGAAGCCCGGACAGGGGGCTACTACGAGCAGTACTTC
CSVEARTGGYYEQYF
>few|TRBD2|TRBJ2-1|TRBV4-2
TGTGCCAGCAGCCGACCTACTAGCGGGAGGCCCAGCTCCTACAATGAGCAGTTCTTC
CASSRPTSGRPSSYNEQFF
>many|.|TRBJ1-1|TRBV12-3/TRBV12-4
TGTGCCAGCAGTTGGGACTCTTATAACCCCAACACTGAAGCTTTCTTT
CASSWDSYNPNTEAFF
>few|.|TRBJ1-6|TRBV3-1
TGTGCCAGCAGCCAAGCGCTACTCAATAATTCACCCCTCCACTTT
CASSQALLNNSPLHF
>many|TRBD1|TRBJ1-4|TRBV20-1
TGCAGTGCTGTCAGGGGGTTTAATGAAAAACTGTTTTTT
CSAVRGFNEKLFF
>few|.|TRBJ2-1|TRBV28
TGTGCCAGCAGTTTCCCCGGACTCCCTGGTGAGCAGTTCTTC
CASSFPGLPGEQFF
>medium-sized|.|TRBJ2-6|TRBV19
TGTGCCAGTAAACAGTCCATGCCTGGGGCCAACGTCCTGACTTTC
CASKQSMPGANVLTF
>few|TRBD1|TRBJ1-5|TRBV6-5
TGTGCCAGCAATTCCGGGACAGGCACTTATAGCAATCAGCCCCAGCATTTT
CASNSGTGTYSNQPQHF
>many|.|TRBJ1-1|TRBV12-3/TRBV12-4
TGTGCCAGCAGTTTGACGACGGCGAACACTGAAGCTTTCTTT
CASSLTTANTEAFF
>.|TRBD1|TRBJ2-1|TRBV4-1
TGCGCCAGCAGCCAAGTTTATATGGAGGTCAGGGGGTCCTTCGACCGACAGTTCTTC
CASSQVYMEVRGSFDRQFF
>many|TRBD2|TRBJ2-3|TRBV7-9
TGTGCCAGCAGCTTAGTTGCGGGGGGGACAGATACGCAGTATTTT
CASSLVAGGTDTQYF
>many|TRBD2|TRBJ2-3|TRBV20-1
TGCAGTGCATCTATAGCGGGGGCCGTCACAGATACGCAGTATTTT
CSASIAGAVTDTQYF
>many|.|TRBJ1-5|TRBV28
TGTGCCAGCACTCCGGGATATAGCAATCAGCCCCAGCATTTT
CASTPGYSNQPQHF
>few|.|TRBJ2-2|TRBV19
TGTGCCAGTAACGGCAGATCCACCGGGGAGCTGTTTTTT
CASNGRSTGELFF
>many|.|TRBJ2-2|TRBV27
TGTGCCAGCAGTCCCGGGACGTTCACCGGGGAGCTGTTTTTT
CASSPGTFTGELFF
>few|TRBD2|TRBJ2-7|TRBV7-9
TGTGCCAGCAGGGCTAGCGGGGACCCCTACGAGCAGTACTTC
CASRASGDPYEQYF
>many|TRBD1|TRBJ2-2|TRBV28
TGTGCCAGCAGCCCCTCCTGGGACAGCGCGAACACCGGGGAGCTGTTTTTT
CASSPSWDSANTGELFF
>many|TRBD2|TRBJ2-1|TRBV7-8
TGTGCCAGCAGCTTGGGACTAGCGGCGATAAATGAGCAGTTCTTC
CASSLGLAAINEQFF
>.|TRBD1|TRBJ1-1|TRBV29-1
TGCAGCGCCTGGACAGGTCGGGACACTGAAGCTTTCTTT
CSAWTGRDTEAFF
>few|TRBD1|TRBJ1-6|TRBV5-1
TGCGCCAGCAGCTTGGCTGGGACAGCGAATTCACCCCTCCACTTT
CASSLAGTANSPLHF
>many|TRBD1|TRBJ2-7|TRBV29-1
TGCAGCGTTGGGCGGACAGGGTCATACTACGAGCAGTACTTC
CSVGRTGSYYEQYF
>many|.|TRBJ2-4|TRBV29-1
TGCAGCGTTGGTTGGGCGGTTCTAGGGAAAAACATTCAGTACTTC
CSVGWAVLGKNIQYF
>many|.|TRBJ2-1|TRBV25-1
TGTGCCAGCAGTCAAAGACTACTCGATCCCTACAATGAGCAGTTCTTC
CASSQRLLDPYNEQFF
>few|.|TRBJ1-1|TRBV12-3/TRBV12-4
TGTGCCAGCAGTTTATCAGGAGGGGGAGGCACTGAAGCTTTCTTT
CASSLSGGGGTEAFF
>many|TRBD1|TRBJ1-2|TRBV5-1
TGCGCCAGCAGCCCTCGGGACAGAGCCTATGGCTACACCTTC
CASSPRDRAYGYTF
>few|.|TRBJ2-4|TRBV18
TGTGCCAGCTCACCACAAGCGACCCTAGCCAAAAACATTCAGTACTTC
CASSPQATLAKNIQYF
>many|.|TRBJ2-7|TRBV7-8
TGTGCCAGCAGCATATCCGGGACTGGACCCATTGAGCAGTACTTC
CASSISGTGPIEQYF
>many|.|TRBJ2-3|TRBV7-9
TGTGCCAGCAGCTTATATCCAGCGGGAGTTACCACAGGGGGCACAGATACGCAGTATTTT
CASSLYPAGVTTGGTDTQYF
>few|.|TRBJ2-1|TRBV5-1
TGCGCCAGCAGCTTGGGTCTAGACAGGTATTGGAATGAGCAGTTCTTC
CASSLGLDRYWNEQFF
>many|TRBD2|TRBJ2-2|TRBV28
TGTGCCAGCAGTTTCCCGGGGGGGAGGCACGGGGAGCTGTTTTTT
CASSFPGGRHGELFF